One and the same sample provided the 23 T cell receptor beta chains below, sequenced in a study of T cell responses to AZD1222 COVID-19 vaccine. Produced via immunoSEQ multiplex PCR; TCRdb's table is partial and in-frame only. The sample has 77,000 or so clones, approximately 90% seen once. Sequencing used peripheral blood, obtained 28 days after the second AZD1222 dose. Receptor source: an adult who received the AZD1222 COVID-19 vaccine.

The J gene is TRBJ1-2, the V gene TRBV19; D remains ambiguous. Per germline, CDR1 LNHDA and CDR2 SQIVND (reference sequence). The CDR3 sequence is 10 residues long. The CDR3 loop is CATDDYGYTF. The CDR3, as DNA: TGTGCTACGGATGACTATGGCTACACCTTC.

This chain connects TRBV28 to TRBJ1-6, with D perhaps matching TRBD1 (5 bases). V was cut by 7 bases and J by 8 bases, with 12 bases left in between. The germline V gene encodes CDR1 MDHEN and CDR2 SYDVKM. The CDR3 is 13 amino acids. In nucleotides, the CDR3 is TGTGCCAGCAAACAGGACACCTATTCACCCCTCCACTTT. Its translation: CASKQDTYSPLHF.

The gene calls are TRBV27 and TRBJ2-7, with D tentatively TRBD2 (6 bases). V shed 6 bases and J shed 6 bases, with 18 bases lying between them. The germline gives CDR1 MNHEY, CDR2 SMNVEV (reference sequence). CDR3 length equals 14 residues. The CDR3 region is CASSLGRGTGEQYF. The CDR3 nucleotides read TGTGCCAGCAGCCTGGGACGGGGGACGGGCGAGCAGTACTTC.

This clone was found once. This rearrangement joins TRBV10-2 to TRBJ1-5; D not certain. With 3 bases removed from V and 0 bases from J, the gap between germline ends came to 6 bases. The germline CDR1 and CDR2 sequences are WSHSY and SAAADI. The length of the CDR3 is 14 residues. Here the CDR3 reads CASSEGYSNQPQHF. The CDR3 region has the DNA TGCGCCAGCAGTGAAGGGTATAGCAATCAGCCCCAGCATTTT.

The chain links TRBV5-6 to TRBJ2-5; D is unclear. Germline V lookup: CDR1 SGHDT, CDR2 YYEEEE. The CDR3 has 13 residues. V was clipped by 5 bases and J by 5 bases, with 13 bases between them. CDR3: CASRPVEMETQYF. In nucleotides, the CDR3 is TGTGCCAGCAGGCCGGTAGAAATGGAGACCCAGTACTTC.

The genes are TRBV4-1 and TRBJ2-2; D possibly corresponds to TRBD2 (7 bases). The V end lost 2 bases, the J end lost 2 bases, and 15 bases lay between the germline ends. The CDR3 consists of 17 residues. Looked up from germline, CDR1 is MGHRA and CDR2 is YSYEKL. The CDR3 bases are TGCGCCAGCAGCCAATATGCAGCGGGACACAACACCGGGGAGCTGTTTTTT. As protein: CASSQYAAGHNTGELFF.

This clone was detected a few times. CDR3 in amino acids: CAIRPGRTMGTGELFF. CDR3 DNA sequence: TGTGCCATCAGACCGGGACGGACGATGGGGACCGGGGAGCTGTTTTTT. This chain links TRBV10-3 with TRBJ2-2, with D tentatively TRBD1 or TRBD2 (5 bases each). Germline V gives CDR1 ENHRY, CDR2 SYGVKD. The CDR3 is made up of 16 amino acids. Trimming pared 6 bases from V and 5 bases from J, leaving 19 bases between.

This rearrangement joins TRBV19 to TRBJ2-2; TRBD2 might be the D (5 bases). Deletions cut 8 bases from V and 4 bases from J, with 14 bases between. CDR3 length equals 14 residues. CDR1 is LNHDA, CDR2 SQIVND, per germline (reference sequence). This CDR3 reads CASENLAGTGELFF. The CDR3 DNA follows: TGTGCCAGTGAAAACTTGGCGGGCACCGGGGAGCTGTTTTTT.

This chain links TRBV27 with TRBJ2-7; D remains ambiguous. The V and J ends lost 5 bases and 2 bases respectively, with 13 bases between them. This CDR3 spans 14 amino acids. The germline V gene has CDR1 MNHEY and CDR2 SMNVEV (reference sequence). CDR3 sequence (DNA): TGTGCCAGCAGTCCCCAACCCCCAGCCTACGAGCAGTACTTC. Translation: CASSPQPPAYEQYF.

The chain carries TRBV5-5 and TRBJ2-7; possible D gene TRBD2, 5 bases. Per the germline V gene, CDR1 is SGHKS and CDR2 is YYEKEE (reference sequence). This CDR3 spans 13 amino acids. The ends were cut back, 3 bases at V and 4 bases at J, with 11 bases in the middle. In DNA, the CDR3 is TGTGCCAGCAGCTACGCGGAGGTTTACGAGCAGTACTTC. Its protein is CASSYAEVYEQYF.

The chain links TRBV21-1 to TRBJ2-7; TRBD1 was called by the table and not checked on the DNA. TRBV21-1 counts as a pseudogene. The CDR3 consists of 15 residues. The CDR3 sequence: CASSGRGRGIYEQYF. In nucleotides, the CDR3 is TGTGCCAGCAGCGGCCGCGGAAGGGGCATCTACGAGCAGTACTTC.

The chain combines TRBV7-9 with TRBJ2-1; 9 bases match TRBD1. Trimming removed 2 bases from V and 6 bases from J; junction bases left unmatched: 5. This CDR3 spans 15 amino acids. Germline lookup yields CDR1 SEHNR and CDR2 FQNEAQ (reference sequence). The CDR3 DNA reads as TGTGCCAGCAGCTTAACACAGGGGGCGCCCAATGAGCAGTTCTTC. The encoded protein is CASSLTQGAPNEQFF.

The gene calls are TRBV9 and TRBJ1-2; unclear D gene. The CDR3 length is 14 residues. Germline CDR1 SGDLS, CDR2 YYNGEE. Trimming cost V 0 bases and J 2 bases, with 8 bases left between them. In DNA form, the CDR3 reads TGTGCCAGCAGCGTAGATCCGGGGAACTATGGCTACACCTTC. Protein sequence: CASSVDPGNYGYTF.

V gene TRBV6-5 combines with J gene TRBJ2-3, with TRBD1 matching over 9 bases. The V gene's germline CDR1 is MNHEY and CDR2 SVGAGI. V was pared by 3 bases and J by 3 bases, with 4 bases of the junction left unmatched. This CDR3 spans 15 amino acids. This CDR3 reads CASSYGTGRTDTQYF. The DNA for the CDR3 is TGTGCCAGCAGTTATGGGACAGGGAGAACAGATACGCAGTATTTT.

This rearrangement joins TRBV9 to TRBJ2-2; 7 nucleotides match TRBD2. The V gene end was trimmed by 0 bases and the J gene end by 4 bases; junction bases not matched to a gene: 9. The CDR3 length is 17 residues. CDR1 SGDLS and CDR2 YYNGEE come from the germline V gene. CDR3 sequence reads: CASSVVHGRSPTGELFF. In DNA, the CDR3 is TGTGCCAGCAGCGTAGTTCACGGGAGGTCTCCCACCGGGGAGCTGTTTTTT. Together with reference TRBV9 and TRBJ2-2, the CDR3 gives the full variable domain: DSGVTQTPKHLITATGQRVTLRCSPRSGDLSVYWYQQSLDQGLQFLIQYYNGEERAKGNILERFSAQQFPDLHSELNLSSLELGDSALYFCASSVVHGRSPTGELFFGEGSRLTVL.

The chain couples TRBV7-9 to TRBJ1-1; 8 nucleotides agree with TRBD1. The CDR3 is made up of 14 amino acids. V lost 10 bases to trimming and J lost 1 base; unmatched junction nucleotides: 8. CDR1 SEHNR and CDR2 FQNEAQ come from the germline V gene (reference sequence). The CDR3 protein is CATLQGARNTEAFF. CDR3 sequence (DNA): TGTGCCACCCTTCAGGGGGCAAGGAACACTGAAGCTTTCTTT.

The V and J genes are TRBV2 and TRBJ1-1; 10 bases match TRBD1. There are 16 residues in the CDR3. CDR1 is SNHLY and CDR2 is FYNNEI in the germline V gene. V shed 5 bases and J 4 bases; nucleotides not matched to a gene: 10. The CDR3 region has the DNA TGTGCCAGCAGTCCGGACAGGGGGGGAGTCGGCACTGAAGCTTTCTTT. Residues: CASSPDRGGVGTEAFF.

In its sample, this clone was seen once. The V gene is TRBV28, the J gene TRBJ1-1; D unclear. This CDR3 has 13 amino acids. From germline, CDR1 is MDHEN and CDR2 SYDVKM. Trimming left V 6 bases short and J 0 bases short, with 8 bases between. CDR3 sequence: CASRATVNTEAFF. CDR3 nucleotide sequence: TGTGCCAGCAGGGCGACTGTGAACACTGAAGCTTTCTTT.

The chain combines TRBV9 with TRBJ2-5; TRBD2 might be the D (6 bases). The CDR3 contains 14 residues. V was pared by 4 bases and J by 5 bases, with 15 bases between. Germline values: CDR1 SGDLS, CDR2 YYNGEE. CDR3 residues: CASSLGTRWETQYF. Here the CDR3 DNA reads TGTGCCAGCAGCCTCGGGACTCGCTGGGAGACCCAGTACTTC.

Written as DNA, the CDR3 is TGCGCCAGCAGCTCGGGACAAAGCACAGATACGCAGTATTTT. Amino acid sequence: CASSSGQSTDTQYF. This chain links TRBV5-1 with TRBJ2-3; D may be TRBD1 (6 bases). The germline V gene has CDR1 SGHRS and CDR2 YFSETQ. This CDR3 contains 14 residues. V was cut by 3 bases and J by 0 bases, with 8 bases left in between. Variable domain in full (rest from reference TRBV5-1 and TRBJ2-3): KAGVTQTPRYLIKTRGQQVTLSCSPISGHRSVSWYQQTPGQGLQFLFEYFSETQRNKGNFPGRFSGRQFSNSRSEMNVSTLELGDSALYLCASSSGQSTDTQYFGPGTRLTVL.

On this clone itself: Compared with germline, one end of the junction differs, possibly owing to a read error. The chain combines TRBV6-5 with TRBJ1-1; TRBD1 aligns across 8 bases. In germline, CDR1 is MNHEY, CDR2 SVGAGI. This CDR3 comprises 13 residues. The DNA of the CDR3 is TGTGCCAGCAGTACTATAGACACCACTGACAGGGGATTT. It yields the protein CASSTIDTTDRGF.

This chain links TRBV6-5 with TRBJ1-5; no clear D. The germline CDR1 and CDR2 sequences are MNHEY and SVGAGI. This CDR3 has 13 residues. The V end was cut by 8 bases, the J end by 3 bases, with 11 bases between. CDR3 region: CASGTKFNQPQHF. In DNA form, the CDR3 reads TGTGCCAGCGGAACCAAATTCAATCAGCCCCAGCATTTT.

The J gene is TRBJ2-5, the V gene TRBV7-2, with TRBD1 matching 7 bases. Trimming removed 3 bases from V and 5 bases from J; junction bases left unmatched: 12. CDR1 and CDR2 from the germline V gene are SGHTA and FQGNSA. CDR3 length: 16 residues. This CDR3 reads CASSFSTGITMETQYF. Here the CDR3 DNA reads TGTGCCAGCAGCTTTTCGACAGGGATCACAATGGAGACCCAGTACTTC.